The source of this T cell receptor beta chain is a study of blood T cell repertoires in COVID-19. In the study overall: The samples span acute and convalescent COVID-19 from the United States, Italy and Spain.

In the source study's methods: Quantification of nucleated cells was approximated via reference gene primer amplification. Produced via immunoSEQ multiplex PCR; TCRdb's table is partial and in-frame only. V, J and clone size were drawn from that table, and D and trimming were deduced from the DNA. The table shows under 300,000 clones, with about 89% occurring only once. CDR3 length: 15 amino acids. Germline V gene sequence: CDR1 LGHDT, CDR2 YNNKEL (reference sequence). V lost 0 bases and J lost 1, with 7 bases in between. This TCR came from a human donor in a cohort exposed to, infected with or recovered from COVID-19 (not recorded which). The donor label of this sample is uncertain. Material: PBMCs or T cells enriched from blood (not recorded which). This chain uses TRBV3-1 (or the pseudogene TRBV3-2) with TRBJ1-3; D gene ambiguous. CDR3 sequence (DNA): TGTGCCAGCAGCCAAGACCCAGTTTCTGGAAACACCATATATTTT. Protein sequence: CASSQDPVSGNTIYF.